This T cell receptor beta chain comes out of a study of high-grade serous ovarian cancer treatment subgroups. Study details: Mean per sample: approximately 13,000 reads, about 6,900 unique TCR beta rearrangements.

After removal of 0 bases from V and 2 bases from J, the junction contained 4 bases not matched to a gene. Per germline, CDR1 SGHRS and CDR2 YFSETQ. The CDR3 has 15 residues. The protocol was immunoSEQ multiplex PCR, while the TCRdb copy is restricted to in-frame clones and leaves out a portion. Among 2,500 to 3,500 clones listed, approximately 80% were seen once. Worth noting for this clone: The antigen is undetermined.

Tumor tissue was taken before any definitive surgery or chemotherapy was given. Overall study findings and caveats: Without spatial data, bulk sequencing limits insight into HGSC tumor diversity. Tumors within one patient showed repertoire similarity of roughly 0.095 to 0.8.

The chain links TRBV5-1 to TRBJ2-7; 8 positions agree with TRBD1. The clonotype comes from a human donor with high-grade serous ovarian cancer. The source material was tumor tissue. CDR3 amino acids: CASSLDGTGAYEQYF. The DNA for the CDR3 is TGCGCCAGCAGCTTGGACGGGACAGGCGCCTACGAGCAGTACTTC. The variable domain in full, with the rest retrieved from reference TRBV5-1 and TRBJ2-7, is KAGVTQTPRYLIKTRGQQVTLSCSPISGHRSVSWYQQTPGQGLQFLFEYFSETQRNKGNFPGRFSGRQFSNSRSEMNVSTLELGDSALYLCASSLDGTGAYEQYFGPGTRLTVT.